Listed below are T cell receptor beta chains from one sample, sequenced in a study of graft-versus-host responses after intestinal transplantation. Which antigens these TCRs recognize remains unknown. The repertoire was sequenced with immunoSEQ multiplex PCR; TCRdb's copy has only in-frame clones and lacks some. The table lists around 110,000 clones, about nine tenths of them singletons, with 0.18% in the top ten. Material: unstimulated CD4+ T cells sorted from spleen or lymph node cells, obtained before intestinal transplant. These receptor sequences come from a human donor who received an intestinal transplant. The CDR3 runs from the conserved cysteine through the conserved F or W. D genes are given only for firm matches. Expanded clones get a size class; other rows say once, few or many, or leave the size out.

d_call: TRBD1
clone_size: .
v_call: TRBV5-1
j_call: TRBJ2-2
cdr3_aa: CASSPPGQGWAGELFF
cdr3_nt: TGCGCCAGCAGCCCTCCGGGACAGGGTTGGGCCGGGGAGCTGTTTTTT

d_call: .
clone_size: .
v_call: TRBV10-2
j_call: TRBJ1-5
cdr3_aa: CASSDRGSNQPQHF
cdr3_nt: TGCGCCAGCAGTGACAGGGGAAGCAATCAGCCCCAGCATTTT

d_call: TRBD2
clone_size: .
v_call: TRBV30
j_call: TRBJ2-5
cdr3_aa: CASGLAGGGTQYF
cdr3_nt: TGTGCCTCGGGACTAGCGGGAGGTGGGACCCAGTACTTC

d_call: TRBD2
clone_size: .
v_call: TRBV25-1
j_call: TRBJ2-7
cdr3_aa: CASSESGAGGWEQYF
cdr3_nt: TGTGCCAGCAGTGAATCCGGAGCGGGGGGGTGGGAGCAGTACTTC

d_call: TRBD1
clone_size: .
v_call: TRBV30
j_call: TRBJ1-1
cdr3_aa: CAWKTGLNTEAFF
cdr3_nt: TGTGCCTGGAAGACAGGGCTCAACACTGAAGCTTTCTTT

d_call: .
clone_size: .
v_call: TRBV6-1
j_call: TRBJ1-1
cdr3_aa: CATLPSGNTEAFF
cdr3_nt: TGTGCCACCCTCCCCAGTGGGAACACTGAAGCTTTCTTT

d_call: .
clone_size: .
v_call: TRBV5-4
j_call: TRBJ2-5
cdr3_aa: CASSYGQQETQYF
cdr3_nt: TGTGCCAGCAGCTACGGACAGCAAGAGACCCAGTACTTC

d_call: .
clone_size: .
v_call: TRBV7-9
j_call: TRBJ2-7
cdr3_aa: CASSFGGSYNEQYF
cdr3_nt: TGTGCCAGCAGCTTTGGGGGGAGTTATAACGAGCAGTACTTC

d_call: .
clone_size: .
v_call: TRBV5-1
j_call: TRBJ2-1
cdr3_aa: CASSLGQTNEQFF
cdr3_nt: TGCGCCAGCAGCCTGGGACAAACCAATGAGCAGTTCTTC

d_call: .
clone_size: .
v_call: TRBV12-5
j_call: TRBJ1-2
cdr3_aa: CASGDSVNYGYTF
cdr3_nt: TGTGCTAGTGGGGACAGCGTTAACTATGGCTACACCTTC

d_call: .
clone_size: .
v_call: TRBV7-9
j_call: TRBJ2-7
cdr3_aa: CASSPSGSHEQYF
cdr3_nt: TGTGCCAGCAGCCCCTCCGGGTCCCACGAGCAGTACTTC

d_call: .
clone_size: .
v_call: TRBV27
j_call: TRBJ1-1
cdr3_aa: CASSFRGVNTEAFF
cdr3_nt: TGTGCCAGCAGTTTCCGCGGGGTGAACACTGAAGCTTTCTTT

d_call: TRBD1
clone_size: .
v_call: TRBV7-2
j_call: TRBJ1-1
cdr3_aa: CASSLAGTAMNTEAFF
cdr3_nt: TGTGCCAGCAGCTTAGCGGGGACAGCGATGAACACTGAAGCTTTCTTT

d_call: .
clone_size: .
v_call: TRBV28
j_call: TRBJ2-7
cdr3_aa: CASSFTSRPTGSYEQYF
cdr3_nt: TGTGCCAGCAGTTTTACTTCTCGACCGACAGGATCCTACGAGCAGTACTTC

d_call: TRBD1
clone_size: .
v_call: TRBV6-6
j_call: TRBJ2-7
cdr3_aa: CASRRQGAYEQYF
cdr3_nt: TGTGCCAGCAGGCGACAGGGGGCCTACGAGCAGTACTTC

d_call: TRBD1
clone_size: .
v_call: TRBV7-9
j_call: TRBJ2-7
cdr3_aa: CASSADRAYEQYF
cdr3_nt: TGTGCCAGCAGCGCGGACAGGGCCTACGAGCAGTACTTC

d_call: TRBD1
clone_size: .
v_call: TRBV5-5
j_call: TRBJ1-2
cdr3_aa: CASSSTPGPQGAGGYTF
cdr3_nt: TGTGCCAGCAGCTCCACACCAGGGCCACAGGGGGCTGGGGGCTACACCTTC

d_call: TRBD2
clone_size: .
v_call: TRBV9
j_call: TRBJ2-1
cdr3_aa: CASSVEGGRIEQFF
cdr3_nt: TGTGCCAGCAGCGTAGAGGGAGGGCGGATTGAGCAGTTCTTC

d_call: .
clone_size: .
v_call: TRBV5-1
j_call: TRBJ2-7
cdr3_aa: CASSFRQSSYEQYF
cdr3_nt: TGCGCCAGCAGCTTCCGACAAAGCTCCTACGAGCAGTACTTC

d_call: TRBD1
clone_size: few
v_call: TRBV30
j_call: TRBJ1-6
cdr3_aa: CAWGQGPPLHF
cdr3_nt: TGTGCCTGGGGACAGGGGCCACCCCTCCACTTT

d_call: TRBD1
clone_size: .
v_call: TRBV15
j_call: TRBJ1-1
cdr3_aa: CATSFRQGATEAFF
cdr3_nt: TGTGCCACCAGCTTCCGACAGGGGGCCACTGAAGCTTTCTTT

d_call: .
clone_size: .
v_call: TRBV13
j_call: TRBJ2-2
cdr3_aa: CASSLSGRTGELFF
cdr3_nt: TGTGCCAGCAGCTTAAGTGGGAGGACCGGGGAGCTGTTTTTT

d_call: .
clone_size: .
v_call: TRBV7-7
j_call: TRBJ2-2
cdr3_aa: CASSLKGANTGELFF
cdr3_nt: TGTGCCAGCAGCTTAAAAGGGGCTAACACCGGGGAGCTGTTTTTT

d_call: TRBD1
clone_size: .
v_call: TRBV18
j_call: TRBJ1-1
cdr3_aa: CASSPSIQGAVAFF
cdr3_nt: TGTGCCAGCTCACCCTCTATACAGGGGGCGGTCGCTTTCTTT

d_call: .
clone_size: .
v_call: TRBV20-1
j_call: TRBJ1-2
cdr3_aa: CSVSRGYGYTF
cdr3_nt: TGCAGTGTTAGTCGGGGATATGGCTACACCTTC

d_call: .
clone_size: .
v_call: TRBV5-1
j_call: TRBJ1-1
cdr3_aa: CASSADLNTEAFF
cdr3_nt: TGCGCCAGCAGCGCAGATCTGAACACTGAAGCTTTCTTT

d_call: TRBD2
clone_size: .
v_call: TRBV7-2
j_call: TRBJ2-7
cdr3_aa: CASSLELLAGDSYEQYF
cdr3_nt: TGTGCCAGCAGCTTAGAGCTGCTAGCGGGGGACTCCTACGAGCAGTACTTC

d_call: TRBD1
clone_size: .
v_call: TRBV19
j_call: TRBJ1-1
cdr3_aa: CASRPTGDEAFF
cdr3_nt: TGTGCCAGTAGGCCGACAGGGGATGAAGCTTTCTTT

d_call: .
clone_size: .
v_call: TRBV18
j_call: TRBJ1-2
cdr3_aa: CASSPDGINYGYTF
cdr3_nt: TGTGCCAGCTCACCGGACGGGATTAACTATGGCTACACCTTC

d_call: .
clone_size: .
v_call: TRBV19
j_call: TRBJ1-5
cdr3_aa: CASSMVGVGQPQHF
cdr3_nt: TGTGCCAGTAGTATGGTAGGGGTTGGTCAGCCCCAGCATTTT